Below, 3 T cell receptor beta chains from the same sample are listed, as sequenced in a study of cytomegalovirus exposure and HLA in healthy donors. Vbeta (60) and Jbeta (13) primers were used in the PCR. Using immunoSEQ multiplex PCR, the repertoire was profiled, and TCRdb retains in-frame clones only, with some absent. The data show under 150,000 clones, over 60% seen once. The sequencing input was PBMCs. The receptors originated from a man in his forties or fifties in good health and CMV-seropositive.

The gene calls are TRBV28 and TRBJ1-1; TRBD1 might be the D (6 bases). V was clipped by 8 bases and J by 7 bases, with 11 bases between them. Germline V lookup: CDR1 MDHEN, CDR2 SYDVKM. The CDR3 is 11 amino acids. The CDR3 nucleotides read TGTGCCAGCCGGACAGTTCTTGAAGCTTTCTTT. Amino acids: CASRTVLEAFF.

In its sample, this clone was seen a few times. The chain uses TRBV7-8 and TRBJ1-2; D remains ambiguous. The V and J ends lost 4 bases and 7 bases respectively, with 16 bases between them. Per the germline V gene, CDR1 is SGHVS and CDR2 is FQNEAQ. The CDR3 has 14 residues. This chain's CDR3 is CASSSPSVASGYTF. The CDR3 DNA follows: TGTGCCAGCAGCTCCCCATCGGTAGCCTCTGGCTACACCTTC.

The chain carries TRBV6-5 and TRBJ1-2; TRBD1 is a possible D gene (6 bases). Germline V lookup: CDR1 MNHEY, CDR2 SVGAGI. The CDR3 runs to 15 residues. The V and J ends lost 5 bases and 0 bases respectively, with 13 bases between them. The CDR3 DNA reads TGTGCCAGCAGTCATCAGGACAGTTCTAACTATGGCTACACCTTC. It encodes CASSHQDSSNYGYTF.